This TCR beta chain was obtained from a study of blood T cell repertoires in COVID-19. Study overall: Italy, Spain and the United States were the sources of the convalescent and acute COVID-19 samples.

How the authors handled the data: Estimates of nucleated cell counts were drawn from the amplification of reference gene primers. Measured with immunoSEQ multiplex PCR; TCRdb has only the in-frame clones, and not every one. The DNA was the basis for D and trimming; V, J and clone size are from that table. The sample consists of a few hundred thousand clones, around 80% of them appearing once. There are a few counts of this clone. The TCR originated in a woman in her forties who had recovered from COVID-19. The specimen was peripheral blood.

CDR3 nucleotides: TGCGCCAGCAGCTCGGTTAATGCGGGAGAGACCCAGTACTTC. This encodes CASSSVNAGETQYF. The chain is built from TRBV5-1 and TRBJ2-5; possibly TRBD2 for D (5 bases). CDR1 and CDR2 from the germline V gene are SGHRS and YFSETQ. V was cut by 3 bases and J by 4 bases, with 13 bases left in between. CDR3 size: 14 residues. Variable domain in full (rest from reference TRBV5-1 and TRBJ2-5): KAGVTQTPRYLIKTRGQQVTLSCSPISGHRSVSWYQQTPGQGLQFLFEYFSETQRNKGNFPGRFSGRQFSNSRSEMNVSTLELGDSALYLCASSSVNAGETQYFGPGTRLLVL.